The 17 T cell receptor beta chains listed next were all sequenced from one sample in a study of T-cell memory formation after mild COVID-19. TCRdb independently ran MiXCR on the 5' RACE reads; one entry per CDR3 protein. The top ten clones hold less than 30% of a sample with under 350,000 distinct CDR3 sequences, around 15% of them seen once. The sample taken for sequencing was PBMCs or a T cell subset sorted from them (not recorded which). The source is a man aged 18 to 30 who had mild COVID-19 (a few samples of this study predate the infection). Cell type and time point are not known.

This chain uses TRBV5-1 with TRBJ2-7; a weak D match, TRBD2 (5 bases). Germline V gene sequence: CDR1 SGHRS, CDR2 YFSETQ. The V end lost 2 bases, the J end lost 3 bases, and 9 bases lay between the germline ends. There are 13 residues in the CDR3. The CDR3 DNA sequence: TGCGCCAGCAGCTTTGAGGGCGACTACGAGCAGTACTTC. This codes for CASSFEGDYEQYF.

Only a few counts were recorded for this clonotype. In DNA, the CDR3 is TGTGCCAGCAGCCTCCAGGGATACTCCTACGAGCAGTACTTC. Its translation: CASSLQGYSYEQYF. This chain links TRBV6-5 with TRBJ2-7; D may be TRBD1 (5 bases). V was clipped by 6 bases and J by 0 bases, with 12 bases between them. The CDR3 spans 14 residues. CDR1 MNHEY and CDR2 SVGAGI come from the germline V gene.

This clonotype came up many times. CDR3 in amino acids: CASRLVRGGNNEQFF. CDR3 in DNA: TGTGCCAGCAGGCTCGTCCGCGGGGGAAACAATGAGCAGTTCTTC. V and J are TRBV7-9 and TRBJ2-1; TRBD2 agrees at 7 bases. J was trimmed by 5 bases and V by 6 bases; bases with no gene match: 10. The length of the CDR3 is 15 residues. The V gene's germline CDR1 is SEHNR and CDR2 FQNEAQ (reference sequence).

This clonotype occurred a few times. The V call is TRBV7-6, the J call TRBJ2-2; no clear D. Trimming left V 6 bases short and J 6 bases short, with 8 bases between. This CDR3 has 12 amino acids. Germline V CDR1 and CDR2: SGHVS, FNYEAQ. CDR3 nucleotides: TGTGCCAGCAGGGGCATGGCCGGGGAGCTGTTTTTT. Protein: CASRGMAGELFF.

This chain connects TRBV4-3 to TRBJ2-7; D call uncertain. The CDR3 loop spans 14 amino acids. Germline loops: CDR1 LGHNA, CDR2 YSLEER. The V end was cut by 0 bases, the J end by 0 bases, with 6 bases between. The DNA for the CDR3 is TGCGCCAGCAGCCAAGAGGTCGGCTCCTACGAGCAGTACTTC. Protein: CASSQEVGSYEQYF.

CDR3: CASTAGTAGNTIYF. The CDR3 DNA is TGTGCCAGCACCGCAGGGACGGCGGGAAACACCATATATTTT. The chain joins TRBV7-6 to TRBJ1-3, with a weak D call TRBD1 (5 bases). V shed 7 bases and J shed 4 bases, with 14 bases lying between them. The CDR3 loop spans 14 amino acids. CDR1 and CDR2 from the germline V gene are SGHVS and FNYEAQ. The variable domain in full, completed from reference TRBV7-6 and TRBJ1-3, reads GAGVSQSPRYKVTKRGQDVALRCDPISGHVSLYWYRQALGQGPEFLTYFNYEAQQDKSGLPNDRFSAERPEGSISTLTIQRTEQRDSAMYRCASTAGTAGNTIYFGEGSWLTVV.

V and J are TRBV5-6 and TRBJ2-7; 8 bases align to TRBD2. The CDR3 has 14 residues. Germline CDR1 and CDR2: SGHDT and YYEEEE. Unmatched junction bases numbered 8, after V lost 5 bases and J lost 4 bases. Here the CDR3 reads CASRKRGGPYEQYF. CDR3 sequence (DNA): TGTGCCAGCAGAAAACGGGGGGGCCCTTACGAGCAGTACTTC. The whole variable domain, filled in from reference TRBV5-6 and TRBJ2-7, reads DAGVTQSPTHLIKTRGQQVTLRCSPKSGHDTVSWYQQALGQGPQFIFQYYEEEERQRGNFPDRFSGHQFPNYSSELNVNALLLGDSALYLCASRKRGGPYEQYFGPGTRLTVT.

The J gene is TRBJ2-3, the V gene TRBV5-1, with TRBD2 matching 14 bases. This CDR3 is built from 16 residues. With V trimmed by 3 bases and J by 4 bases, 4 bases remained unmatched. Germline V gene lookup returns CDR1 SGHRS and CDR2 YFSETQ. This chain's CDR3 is CASSSTSGGAADTQYF. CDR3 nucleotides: TGCGCCAGCAGCTCGACTAGCGGGGGGGCGGCAGATACGCAGTATTTT.

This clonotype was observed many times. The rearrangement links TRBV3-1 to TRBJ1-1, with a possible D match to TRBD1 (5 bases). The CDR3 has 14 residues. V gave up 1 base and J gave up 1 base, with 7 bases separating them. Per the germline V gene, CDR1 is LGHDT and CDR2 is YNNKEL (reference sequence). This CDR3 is CASSQGQPNTEAFF. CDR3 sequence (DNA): TGTGCCAGCAGCCAAGGACAGCCGAACACTGAAGCTTTCTTT.

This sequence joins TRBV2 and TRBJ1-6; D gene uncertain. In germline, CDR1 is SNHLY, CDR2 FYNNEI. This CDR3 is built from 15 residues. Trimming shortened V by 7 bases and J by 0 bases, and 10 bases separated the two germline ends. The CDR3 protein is CASTDGSSYNSPLHF. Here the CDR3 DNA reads TGTGCCAGCACTGACGGAAGCTCCTATAATTCACCCCTCCACTTT.

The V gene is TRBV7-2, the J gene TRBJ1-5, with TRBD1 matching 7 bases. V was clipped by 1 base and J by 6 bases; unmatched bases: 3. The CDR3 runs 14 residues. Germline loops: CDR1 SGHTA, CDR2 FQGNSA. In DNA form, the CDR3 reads TGTGCCAGCAGCTTAGTTACAGGGGCTCAGCCCCAGCATTTT. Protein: CASSLVTGAQPQHF.

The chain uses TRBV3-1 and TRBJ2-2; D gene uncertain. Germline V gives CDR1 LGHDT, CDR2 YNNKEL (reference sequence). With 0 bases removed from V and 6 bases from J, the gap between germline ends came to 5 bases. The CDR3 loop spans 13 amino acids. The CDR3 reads CASSQDQAGELFF. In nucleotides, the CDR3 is TGTGCCAGCAGCCAAGATCAGGCCGGGGAGCTGTTTTTT.

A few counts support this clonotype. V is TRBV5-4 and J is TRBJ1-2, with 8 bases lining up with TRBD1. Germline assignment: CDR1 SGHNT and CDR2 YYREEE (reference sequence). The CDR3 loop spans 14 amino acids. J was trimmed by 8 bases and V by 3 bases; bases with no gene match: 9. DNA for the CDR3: TGTGCCAGCAGCTCCCGGACAGGGCTGATGGGCTACACCTTC. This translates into CASSSRTGLMGYTF.

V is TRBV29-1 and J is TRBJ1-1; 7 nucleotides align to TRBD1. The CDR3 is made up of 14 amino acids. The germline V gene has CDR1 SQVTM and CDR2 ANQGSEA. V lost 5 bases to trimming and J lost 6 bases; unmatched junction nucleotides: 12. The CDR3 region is CSVQGQRNWAEAFF. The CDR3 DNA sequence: TGCAGCGTTCAGGGACAGAGAAATTGGGCTGAAGCTTTCTTT.

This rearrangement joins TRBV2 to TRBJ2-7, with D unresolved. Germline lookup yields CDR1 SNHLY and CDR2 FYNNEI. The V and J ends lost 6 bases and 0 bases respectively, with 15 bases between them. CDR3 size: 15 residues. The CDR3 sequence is CASSEDGYSSYEQYF. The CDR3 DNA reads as TGTGCCAGCAGCGAGGACGGGTACAGCTCCTACGAGCAGTACTTC.

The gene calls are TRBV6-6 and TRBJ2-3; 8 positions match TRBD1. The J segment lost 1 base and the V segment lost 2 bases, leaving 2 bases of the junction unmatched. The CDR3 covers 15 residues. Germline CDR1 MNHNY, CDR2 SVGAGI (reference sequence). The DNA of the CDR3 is TGTGCCAGCAGTTACCGGGGACAGGGCACAGATACGCAGTATTTT. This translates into CASSYRGQGTDTQYF.

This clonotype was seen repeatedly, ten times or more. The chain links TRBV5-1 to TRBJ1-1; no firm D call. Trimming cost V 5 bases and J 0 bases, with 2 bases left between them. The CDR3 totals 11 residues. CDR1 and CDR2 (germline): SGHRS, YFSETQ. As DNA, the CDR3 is TGCGCCAGCAGTATGAACACTGAAGCTTTCTTT. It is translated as CASSMNTEAFF.